The T cell receptor (beta chain) under discussion was sequenced for a study of OX40 agonist ivuxolimab in advanced cancers. The overall study: Intravenous ivuxolimab at 0.01 to 10 mg/kg was given to patients every 2 weeks. Patients receiving dose escalation had hepatocellular carcinoma, melanoma, renal cell or head and neck cancer. General study points: The antigens recognized by the expanded peripheral T cells, that is their antigen specificity, were not determined.

About this clone itself: The antigen remains unidentified.

V was clipped by 2 bases and J by 7 bases; unmatched bases: 3. Germline CDR1 is SGHKS and CDR2 is YYEKEE (reference sequence). There are 12 residues in the CDR3. Sequencing was performed with immunoSEQ multiplex PCR; in TCRdb, only in-frame clones are kept and a portion is missing. The data show under 80,000 clones, roughly 87% seen once. V usage is TRBV5-5 and J usage is TRBJ2-7; 7 nucleotides agree with TRBD1. The receptor's source is an adult with an advanced solid tumor such as melanoma, head and neck, liver or kidney cancer. Sequencing was performed on CD4+ or CD8+ T cells sorted from blood, taken in a trial of the OX40 agonist ivuxolimab. The CDR3 bases are TGTGCCAGCAGCTTATACAGGGGTGAGCAGTACTTC. This codes for CASSLYRGEQYF.